This TCR beta chain was obtained from a study of blood T cell repertoires in COVID-19. Profiling relied on immunoSEQ multiplex PCR, and the TCRdb table lists in-frame clones only, not all of them. The sample consists of approximately 150,000 clones, approximately 88% of them appearing once. The CDR3 extends over 16 amino acids. Germline values: CDR1 SEHNR, CDR2 FQNEAQ (reference sequence). The trim removed 6 bases at V and 7 bases at J, leaving 12 bases unmatched. The origin of this receptor is a man between 70 and 80 years old with active COVID-19. The gene calls are TRBV7-9 and TRBJ2-5; 12 positions agree with TRBD2. The sequencing input was peripheral blood. CDR3 amino acids: CASRSLLAGGSGTQYF. The CDR3 DNA follows: TGTGCCAGCAGAAGTTTACTAGCGGGAGGTTCCGGGACCCAGTACTTC.